The clone carrying this T cell receptor (beta chain) has only a few counts. No antigen is known for it. This sample stems from a study of cytomegalovirus exposure and HLA in healthy donors. Notes on the study in general: Beyond CMV serostatus, there was no information to go on about immune exposure.

The primer mix had 60 Vbeta and 13 Jbeta primers. Here immunoSEQ multiplex PCR was the method, and the copy in TCRdb shows in-frame clones only, minus some. Of 100,000 to 150,000 clones in the sample, around 80% were seen once. The receptor comes from a woman between 25 and 40 years old in good health and CMV-seronegative. Sample: PBMCs.

In nucleotides, the CDR3 is TGTGCCAGCAGCTCGCCAGGGGCTAGCGGGGGCCAGGAGACCCAGTACTTC. Residues: CASSSPGASGGQETQYF. This chain connects TRBV7-9 to TRBJ2-5; 10 bases are shared with TRBD2. The V and J ends lost 4 bases and 5 bases, in that order; junction bases with no gene match: 13. This CDR3 is built from 17 residues. The germline gives CDR1 SEHNR, CDR2 FQNEAQ (reference sequence). Combining the CDR3 with reference TRBV7-9 and TRBJ2-5 gives the whole variable domain DTGVSQNPRHKITKRGQNVTFRCDPISEHNRLYWYRQTLGQGPEFLTYFQNEAQLEKSRLLSDRFSAERPKGSFSTLEIQRTEQGDSAMYLCASSSPGASGGQETQYFGPGTRLLVL.